Listed below are T cell receptor beta chains from one sample, sequenced in a study of T cell repertoires in cytomegalovirus infection. Using its own MiXCR run on the reads, TCRdb lists one record per CDR3 protein. The sample yields some 450,000 distinct CDR3 sequences, roughly 30% seen once. The sample comprised PBMCs. The receptors here all came from a human donor in good health (CMV status not recorded). Some clones in this sample may be carry-over from other donors' samples. CDR3s include the opening cysteine and the closing phenylalanine or tryptophan. The order of the fields is V gene, J gene, CDR3 length, CDR3 protein.

V: TRBV19; J: TRBJ2-7; length: 15; CDR3: CASSSGGGPSYEQYF
V: TRBV11-2; J: TRBJ2-1; length: 20; CDR3: CASSLDLGLAGGRENNEQFF
V: TRBV4-3; J: TRBJ2-3; length: 16; CDR3: CASSQGPGGSTDTQYF
V: TRBV18; J: TRBJ1-1; length: 12; CDR3: CASSRGQAEAFF
V: TRBV11-1; J: TRBJ2-2; length: 15; CDR3: CASSLQRVNTGELFF
V: TRBV4-1; J: TRBJ1-1; length: 18; CDR3: CASSQDMGGGKMNTEAFF
V: TRBV25-1; J: TRBJ1-2; length: 14; CDR3: CASSEAGGKNGYTF
V: TRBV28; J: TRBJ2-7; length: 14; CDR3: CASSLEVRGGEQYF
V: TRBV6-1; J: TRBJ1-4; length: 14; CDR3: CASRPGTGSEKLFF
V: TRBV12-3/TRBV12-4; J: TRBJ2-5; length: 15; CDR3: CASSSDPPIQETQYF
V: TRBV18; J: TRBJ1-2; length: 16; CDR3: CASSPAGGRTNYGYTF
V: TRBV20-1; J: TRBJ1-6; length: 14; CDR3: CSARPGTGNSPLHF
V: TRBV19; J: TRBJ1-2; length: 13; CDR3: CASSIGDTNGYTF
V: TRBV29-1; J: TRBJ1-1; length: 13; CDR3: CSVGVGMNTEAFF
V: TRBV6-5; J: TRBJ1-2; length: 13; CDR3: CASSSDRAYGYTF
V: TRBV12-3/TRBV12-4; J: TRBJ2-2; length: 16; CDR3: CASSARGQTNTGELFF
V: TRBV4-2; J: TRBJ2-3; length: 17; CDR3: CASSQDGGSGTTDTQYF
V: TRBV6-2/TRBV6-3; J: TRBJ1-1; length: 14; CDR3: CATSPVTVDTEAFF
V: TRBV12-3/TRBV12-4; J: TRBJ2-3; length: 14; CDR3: CASSFRADTDTQYF
V: TRBV6-6; J: TRBJ2-1; length: 15; CDR3: CASSYATSGDNEQFF
V: TRBV7-2; J: TRBJ1-6; length: 14; CDR3: CASSLDYYNSPLHF
V: TRBV5-1; J: TRBJ1-1; length: 16; CDR3: CASNLRSGRTVGRAFF
V: TRBV7-9; J: TRBJ1-5; length: 15; CDR3: CASSSGQGADQPQHF
V: TRBV19; J: TRBJ1-5; length: 16; CDR3: CASSIVWTGDGQPQHF
V: TRBV10-1; J: TRBJ2-1; length: 14; CDR3: CASSILAGGNEQFF
V: TRBV7-9; J: TRBJ1-2; length: 14; CDR3: CASSLVTVSRGYTF
V: TRBV12-3/TRBV12-4; J: TRBJ1-6; length: 12; CDR3: CASSPQGDGLHF
V: TRBV7-2; J: TRBJ2-3; length: 15; CDR3: CASSLRGDRRDTQYF
V: TRBV6-5; J: TRBJ2-7; length: 15; CDR3: CASRNGKVGVHEQYF
V: TRBV7-2; J: TRBJ1-6; length: 16; CDR3: CASSFGRVSYNSPLHF
V: TRBV7-6; J: TRBJ2-3; length: 14; CDR3: CATTRSGGEETQYF
V: TRBV7-9; J: TRBJ2-1; length: 16; CDR3: CASSLALQGIYNEQFF
V: TRBV7-2; J: TRBJ2-7; length: 14; CDR3: CASSYQRGAYEQYF
V: TRBV9; J: TRBJ2-3; length: 16; CDR3: CASSVLRGGTADTQYF
V: TRBV7-6; J: TRBJ2-2; length: 17; CDR3: CASSLGRDPWSTGELFF
V: TRBV12-3/TRBV12-4; J: TRBJ2-6; length: 14; CDR3: CASSPSWGANVLTF
V: TRBV7-8; J: TRBJ2-3; length: 16; CDR3: CASSPGGGQEADTQYF
V: TRBV7-9; J: TRBJ2-3; length: 17; CDR3: CASSNSPTSTFTATQYF
V: TRBV14; J: TRBJ2-1; length: 20; CDR3: CASSHTRFGDRKGLIHEQFF
V: TRBV5-1; J: TRBJ2-7; length: 15; CDR3: CASSTTSGGHYEQYF
V: TRBV11-2; J: TRBJ2-5; length: 16; CDR3: CASRLGGLAGGETKYF
V: TRBV20-1; J: TRBJ2-3; length: 15; CDR3: CSASRTDFTSDTQYF
V: TRBV28; J: TRBJ2-7; length: 13; CDR3: CASSSPGAGEQYF
V: TRBV15; J: TRBJ2-3; length: 13; CDR3: CATSLDPTDTQYF
V: TRBV7-4; J: TRBJ1-5; length: 11; CDR3: CASGNNQPQHF
V: TRBV20-1; J: TRBJ2-2; length: 14; CDR3: CSAITGTNTGELFF
V: TRBV28; J: TRBJ1-6; length: 14; CDR3: CASSLRGVRAPLHF
V: TRBV7-6; J: TRBJ2-1; length: 15; CDR3: CASSLDGNWGNEQFF
V: TRBV7-9; J: TRBJ2-7; length: 13; CDR3: CASGPQIGDEQYF
V: TRBV7-8; J: TRBJ2-2; length: 17; CDR3: CASTITSVQRTTGELFF
V: TRBV10-3; J: TRBJ1-5; length: 14; CDR3: CATRGLNSNQPQHF
V: TRBV15; J: TRBJ1-5; length: 15; CDR3: CATSRDRGAGQPQHF
V: TRBV18; J: TRBJ2-7; length: 14; CDR3: CASSPTGTDYEQYF
V: TRBV13; J: TRBJ2-7; length: 14; CDR3: CASSSDRKSYEQYF
V: TRBV14; J: TRBJ2-1; length: 13; CDR3: CASSGRVTNEQFF
V: TRBV5-1; J: TRBJ2-2; length: 16; CDR3: CASSIDLFSRTGELFF
V: TRBV9; J: TRBJ2-4; length: 15; CDR3: CASSVAGLAKNIQYF
V: TRBV12-3/TRBV12-4; J: TRBJ2-1; length: 14; CDR3: CASSSWTVGHEQFF
V: TRBV2; J: TRBJ1-1; length: 11; CDR3: CASRSGPEAFF
V: TRBV12-3/TRBV12-4; J: TRBJ2-1; length: 15; CDR3: CASSPGSPKPNEQFF